The sequence of this T cell receptor (beta chain) was determined in a study of blood T cells in healthy people across ages. The authors isolated at least 6 million PBMCs per sample. A second PCR of 7 to 11 cycles used a sample-barcoded 5' primer and a J-beta primer mix. TCRdb re-analysed the 5' RACE reads in MiXCR, keeping a single row per CDR3 protein. The table records 910,000 or so distinct CDR3 sequences, roughly half of them present only once. The trim removed 0 bases at V and 4 bases at J, leaving 7 bases unmatched. CDR1 is LGHNA, CDR2 YNFKEQ, per germline. The CDR3 length is 18 residues. The receptor comes from a woman in her fifties or sixties in good health. The genes are TRBV4-2 and TRBJ2-1; 12 bases are shared with TRBD2. The sample consisted of blood. The CDR3 DNA reads TGTGCCAGCAGCCAAGATAAGACTAGCGGGAGATATTACAATGAGCAGTTCTTC. It translates to CASSQDKTSGRYYNEQFF.